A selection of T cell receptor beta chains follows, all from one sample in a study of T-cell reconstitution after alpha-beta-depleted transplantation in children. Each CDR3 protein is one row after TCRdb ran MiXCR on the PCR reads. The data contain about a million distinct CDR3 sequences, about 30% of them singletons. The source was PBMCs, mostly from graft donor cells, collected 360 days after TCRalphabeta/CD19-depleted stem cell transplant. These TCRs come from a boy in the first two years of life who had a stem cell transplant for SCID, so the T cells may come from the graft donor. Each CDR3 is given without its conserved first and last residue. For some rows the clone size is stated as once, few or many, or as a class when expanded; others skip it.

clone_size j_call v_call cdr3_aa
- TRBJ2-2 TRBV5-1 ASSLELAGGPVTGELF
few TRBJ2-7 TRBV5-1 ASSFGGSVAYEQY
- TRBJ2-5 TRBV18 ASSPSEEETQY
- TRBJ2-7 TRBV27 ASSYQGLAEYEQY
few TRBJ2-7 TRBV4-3 ASSQKTDITYEQY
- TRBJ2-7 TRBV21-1 ASLQGADEQY
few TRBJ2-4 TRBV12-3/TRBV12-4 ASRLDRVVNIQY
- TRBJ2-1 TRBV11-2 ASSLERLGSYNEQF
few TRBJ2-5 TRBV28 ASTHLGLAGIETQY
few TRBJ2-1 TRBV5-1 ASRPGNRELGEQF
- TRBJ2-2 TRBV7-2 ASSLSGGRFSGELF
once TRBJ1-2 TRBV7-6 ASSLVTDRGIVGYT
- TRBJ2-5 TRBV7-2 ASSLPSGGVGQETQY
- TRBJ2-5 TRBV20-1 SASTGRETQY
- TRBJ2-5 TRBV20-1 SAPLPRDSQETQY